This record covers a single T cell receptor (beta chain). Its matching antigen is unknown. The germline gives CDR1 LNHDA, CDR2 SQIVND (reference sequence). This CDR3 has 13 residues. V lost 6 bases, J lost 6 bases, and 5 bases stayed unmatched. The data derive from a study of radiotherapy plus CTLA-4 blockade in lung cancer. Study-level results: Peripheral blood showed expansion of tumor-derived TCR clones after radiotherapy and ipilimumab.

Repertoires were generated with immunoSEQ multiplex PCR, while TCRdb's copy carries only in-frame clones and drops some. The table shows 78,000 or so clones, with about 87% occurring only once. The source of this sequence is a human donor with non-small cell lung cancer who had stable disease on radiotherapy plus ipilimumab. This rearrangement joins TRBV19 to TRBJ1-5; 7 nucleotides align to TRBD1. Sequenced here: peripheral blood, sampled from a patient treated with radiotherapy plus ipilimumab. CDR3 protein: CASRWQGGQPQHF. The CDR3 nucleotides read TGTGCCAGTAGGTGGCAGGGGGGTCAGCCCCAGCATTTT.